This record concerns one TCR beta chain sequence. This specimen belongs to a study of blood T cell repertoires in COVID-19. At the level of the study: Collection of acute and convalescent COVID-19 samples took place in the United States, Italy and Spain.

Per the study methods: Amplification with reference gene primers provided the estimates of nucleated cell counts. The protocol was immunoSEQ multiplex PCR, while the TCRdb copy is restricted to in-frame clones and leaves out a portion. The DNA gave D and trimming, while V, J and clone size come from that table. The sample carries around 250,000 clones, roughly 85% recorded once. This CDR3 is built from 13 residues. V was shortened by 6 bases and J by 4 bases, with 12 bases between the two germline ends. The sample taken for sequencing was peripheral blood. The receptor comes from a woman aged 18-35 years with acute or convalescent COVID-19. This chain links TRBV12-3 or TRBV12-4 with TRBJ2-5, with D maybe TRBD1 (6 bases). The CDR3 is CASREQGSETQYF. CDR3 coding DNA: TGTGCCAGCAGAGAACAGGGTTCAGAGACCCAGTACTTC.